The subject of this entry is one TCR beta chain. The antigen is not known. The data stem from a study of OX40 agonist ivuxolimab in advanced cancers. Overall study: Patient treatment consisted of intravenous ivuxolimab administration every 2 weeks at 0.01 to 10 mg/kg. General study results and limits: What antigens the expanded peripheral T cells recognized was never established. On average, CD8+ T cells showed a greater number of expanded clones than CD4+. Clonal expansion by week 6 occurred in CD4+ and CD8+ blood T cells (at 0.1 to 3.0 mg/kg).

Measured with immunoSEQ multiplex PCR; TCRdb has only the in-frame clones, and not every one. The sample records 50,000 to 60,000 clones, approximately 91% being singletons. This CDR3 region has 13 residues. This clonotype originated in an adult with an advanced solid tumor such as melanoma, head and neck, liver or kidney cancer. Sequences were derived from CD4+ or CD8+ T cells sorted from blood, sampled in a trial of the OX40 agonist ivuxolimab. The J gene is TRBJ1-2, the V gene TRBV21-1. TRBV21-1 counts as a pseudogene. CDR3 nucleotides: TGTGCCAGCACCCGACTCCTGCCGTATGGCTACACCTTC. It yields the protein CASTRLLPYGYTF.